Shown below are 14 T cell receptor beta chains from a single sample sequenced in a study of blood T cell repertoires in COVID-19. The table came from immunoSEQ multiplex PCR; TCRdb's copy has only in-frame clones and leaves some out. The sample carries 330,000 or so clones, roughly nine tenths recorded once. The sample taken for sequencing was peripheral blood. These receptor sequences come from a woman aged 60 to 75 with COVID-19, enrolled during active disease.

This clone was seen a few times. In DNA, the CDR3 is TGTGCCAGCAGCGAGAGGACAGGGGAGTATTCACCCCTCCACTTT. It specifies CASSERTGEYSPLHF. The chain uses TRBV9 and TRBJ1-6; 9 bases line up with TRBD1. V lost 3 bases, J lost 8 bases, and 6 bases stayed unmatched. CDR1 and CDR2 from the germline V gene are SGDLS and YYNGEE. The CDR3 covers 15 residues. Looking up the rest from reference TRBV9 and TRBJ1-6 gives the full variable domain: DSGVTQTPKHLITATGQRVTLRCSPRSGDLSVYWYQQSLDQGLQFLIQYYNGEERAKGNILERFSAQQFPDLHSELNLSSLELGDSALYFCASSERTGEYSPLHFGNGTRLTVT.

The chain employs TRBV18 and TRBJ1-1; 7 bases line up with TRBD1. Germline lookup yields CDR1 KGHSH and CDR2 LQKENI. This CDR3 is built from 14 residues. V shed 5 bases, J shed 1 base, and the junction held 4 bases outside the gene matches. CDR3 amino acids: CASSSGQANTEAFF. In nucleotides, the CDR3 is TGTGCCAGCTCATCCGGACAGGCGAACACTGAAGCTTTCTTT.

The chain links TRBV10-3 to TRBJ1-4; 9 bases are a match to TRBD1. Germline lookup yields CDR1 ENHRY and CDR2 SYGVKD. The CDR3 is 15 amino acids. V trimming: 0 bases; J trimming: 8 bases; junction bases outside the gene matches: 4. In DNA form, the CDR3 reads TGTGCCATCAGTGAGTCCCACAGGGGGCGAGAAAAACTGTTTTTT. This translates into CAISESHRGREKLFF.

The rearrangement uses TRBV4-1 and TRBJ2-3; tentative D call: TRBD2 (6 bases). Trimming left V 1 base short and J 0 bases short, with 14 bases between. CDR1 and CDR2 (germline): MGHRA, YSYEKL. This CDR3 is 17 amino acids long. The CDR3 loop is CASSQGGTSPSTDTQYF. In DNA, the CDR3 is TGCGCCAGCAGCCAAGGAGGGACTTCTCCTAGCACAGATACGCAGTATTTT.

This clone was counted a single time. The chain carries TRBV6-5 and TRBJ1-2; 8 bases are a match to TRBD1. Germline values: CDR1 MNHEY, CDR2 SVGAGI. V shed 6 bases, J shed 5 bases, and the junction held 5 bases outside the gene matches. This CDR3 has 13 residues. The CDR3 DNA reads as TGTGCCAGCAGAGTCACAGGGGGATATGGCTACACCTTC. Amino acids: CASRVTGGYGYTF.

With respect to this clone: At one end, the junction sequence differs from germline, possibly due to a read error. V gene TRBV10-3 combines with J gene TRBJ1-2; 8 bases align to TRBD1. The CDR3 runs to 12 residues. The germline V gene has CDR1 ENHRY and CDR2 SYGVKD. CDR3 region: CAISEGTGQASF. The CDR3 DNA sequence: TGTGCCATCAGTGAAGGGACGGGACAGGCCAGCTTC.

This clone was seen just once. The chain combines TRBV6-1 with TRBJ2-5; weak D call: TRBD1 (6 bases). V lost 1 base and J lost 7, with 16 bases in between. Looked up from germline, CDR1 is MNHNS and CDR2 is SASEGT. This CDR3 has 15 amino acids. The CDR3 here is CASSEEAQGRGTQYF. CDR3 coding DNA: TGTGCCAGCAGTGAAGAGGCACAGGGAAGGGGGACCCAGTACTTC.

V usage is TRBV2 and J usage is TRBJ1-5, with TRBD1 as a possible D gene (6 bases). The CDR3 is 13 amino acids. Germline V gene lookup returns CDR1 SNHLY and CDR2 FYNNEI. V gave up 5 bases and J gave up 7 bases, with 12 bases separating them. CDR3 sequence (DNA): TGTGCCAGCAGTTCAGGGGTCGAACAGCCCCAGCATTTT. Encoded protein: CASSSGVEQPQHF.

This chain uses TRBV27 with TRBJ1-2; no clear D. Trimming removed 5 bases at V and 8 bases at J, with 15 bases between. The length of the CDR3 is 13 residues. CDR1 and CDR2 (germline): MNHEY, SMNVEV (reference sequence). CDR3 DNA sequence: TGTGCCAGCAGTCCTCAGAAGGGAGGGGGCTACACCTTC. Translation: CASSPQKGGGYTF.

J is TRBJ2-6 and V is TRBV4-2; D is ambiguous. CDR3 length equals 16 residues. Germline assignment: CDR1 LGHNA and CDR2 YNFKEQ. V lost 0 bases to trimming and J lost 0 bases, with 6 bases between them. CDR3 bases: TGTGCCAGCAGCCAAGATGGAGACTCTGGGGCCAACGTCCTGACTTTC. Its translation is CASSQDGDSGANVLTF.

The V gene is TRBV2, the J gene TRBJ1-1; possible D gene TRBD1, 5 bases. Germline values: CDR1 SNHLY, CDR2 FYNNEI. The germline V and J ends were trimmed by 6 bases and 4 bases, with 24 bases remaining between them. CDR3 length: 17 amino acids. CDR3 in amino acids: CASSLGGSGERGTEAFF. The CDR3 region has the DNA TGTGCCAGCAGCCTTGGGGGATCGGGGGAACGTGGCACTGAAGCTTTCTTT.

This clone was detected once. The chain is built from TRBV11-2 and TRBJ1-2, with D uncertain. Per the germline V gene, CDR1 is SGHAT and CDR2 is FQNNGV. Trimming left V 2 bases short and J 2 bases short, with 3 bases between. The CDR3 covers 12 residues. The CDR3 coding sequence is TGTGCCAGCAGCTTATCGAACTATGGCTACACCTTC. This encodes CASSLSNYGYTF.

The CDR3 DNA follows: TGTGCCAGCAGTGAAGTCTTCAAAATGGGACAACTAAAGGGTGGGGTCCGGGAAAAACTGTTTTTT. Translating gives CASSEVFKMGQLKGGVREKLFF. The genes are TRBV6-1 and TRBJ1-4, with D perhaps matching TRBD1 (6 bases). CDR1 MNHNS and CDR2 SASEGT come from the germline V gene. This CDR3 is 22 amino acids long. Trimming left V 1 base short and J 8 bases short, with 35 bases between.

This chain links TRBV3-1 (or the pseudogene TRBV3-2) with TRBJ2-2; 8 bases are shared with TRBD2. There are 16 residues in the CDR3. Trimming at V came to 5 bases and at J to 0 bases, leaving 5 bases not matched to a gene. Germline V CDR1 and CDR2: LGHDT, YNNKEL (reference sequence). Here the CDR3 reads CASSWWTSSNTGELFF. Written as DNA, the CDR3 is TGTGCCAGCAGCTGGTGGACTAGCTCGAACACCGGGGAGCTGTTTTTT.